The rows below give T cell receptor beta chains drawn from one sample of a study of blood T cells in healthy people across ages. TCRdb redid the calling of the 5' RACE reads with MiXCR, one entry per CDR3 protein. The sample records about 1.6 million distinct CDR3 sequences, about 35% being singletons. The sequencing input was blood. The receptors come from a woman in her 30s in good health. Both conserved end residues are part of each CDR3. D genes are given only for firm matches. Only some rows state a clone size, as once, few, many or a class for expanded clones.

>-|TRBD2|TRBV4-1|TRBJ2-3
TGCACCAGCAGCGCGAGCGGGAGGGGGGGTACAGATACGCAGTATTTT
CTSSASGRGGTDTQYF
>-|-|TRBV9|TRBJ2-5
TGTGCCAGCAGCGTAGCCCCCCTAAGAGAGACCCAGTACTTC
CASSVAPLRETQYF
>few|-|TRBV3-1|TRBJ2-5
TGTGCCAGCAGCCAACCCGGGGCCGACATGTCAGGGTGGGAGACCCAGTACTTC
CASSQPGADMSGWETQYF
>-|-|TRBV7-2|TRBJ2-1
TGTGCCAGCAGCCCAAGCTCCGTATTGTTGGTAATAAATGAGCAGTTCTTC
CASSPSSVLLVINEQFF
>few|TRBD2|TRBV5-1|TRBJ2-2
TGCGCCAGCAGCCTAGCGGGAAAACCCACCGGGGAGCTGTTTTTT
CASSLAGKPTGELFF
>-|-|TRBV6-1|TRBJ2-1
TGTGCCAGCGGCCCCTGTAGCCGGAGGGCCGGTGGTCGGAATGAGCAGTTCTTC
CASGPCSRRAGGRNEQFF
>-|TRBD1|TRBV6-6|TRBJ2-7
TGTGCCAGCAGTGACGGACAGGGCCCTGGTTACGAGCAGTACTTC
CASSDGQGPGYEQYF
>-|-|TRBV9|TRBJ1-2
TGTGCCAGCAGCGACCAAGGGGGGCCCTATGGCTACACCTTC
CASSDQGGPYGYTF
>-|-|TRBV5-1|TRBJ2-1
TGCGCCAGCAGCTTGGGTCTGCCTAATGAGCAGTTCTTC
CASSLGLPNEQFF
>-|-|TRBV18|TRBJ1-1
TGTGCCAGCTCACCCAGTCAGGGCAGGAACACTGAAGCTTTCTTT
CASSPSQGRNTEAFF
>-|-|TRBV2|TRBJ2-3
TGTGCCAGCAGTGAAGAGGGTAATGCTGCGGCGAACACAGATACGCAGTATTTT
CASSEEGNAAANTDTQYF
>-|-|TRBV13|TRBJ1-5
TGTGCCAGCAGCTTAAGCAGGAGAGGGCCCCAGCATTTT
CASSLSRRGPQHF
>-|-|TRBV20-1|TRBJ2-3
TGCAGTGCTAGAGGGGGGACATCCGCTAGCACAGATACGCAGTATTTT
CSARGGTSASTDTQYF
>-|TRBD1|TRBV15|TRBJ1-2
TGTGCCACCACCCAGGGATCAGGGGGCGCTTCTGGCTACACCTTC
CATTQGSGGASGYTF
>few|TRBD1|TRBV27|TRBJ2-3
TGTGCCAGCAGTCGGGACAGGGGTGAAGATACGCAGTATTTT
CASSRDRGEDTQYF
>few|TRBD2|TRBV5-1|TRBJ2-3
TGCGCCAGCAGCCCACTGAGCGGGAGCGCTACAGATACGCAGTATTTT
CASSPLSGSATDTQYF
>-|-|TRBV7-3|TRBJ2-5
TGTGCCAGCAGCCCCGGTTTCCGGGCGGGGGAGACCCAGTACTTC
CASSPGFRAGETQYF
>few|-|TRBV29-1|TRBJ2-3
TGCAGCGTACGGACGGGTCCAGGTACGCAGTATTTT
CSVRTGPGTQYF
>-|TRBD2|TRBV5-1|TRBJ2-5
TGCGCCAGCAGCACCCTGACTAGCGGGAATAGAGAGCAGTACTTC
CASSTLTSGNREQYF
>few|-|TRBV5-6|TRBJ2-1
TGTGCCAGCAATGTAGCCCCCGTATACAATGAGCAGTTCTTC
CASNVAPVYNEQFF
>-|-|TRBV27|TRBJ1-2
TGTGCCAGCAGTTTATACAGGGCTCCGGTTAACTATGGCTACACCTTC
CASSLYRAPVNYGYTF
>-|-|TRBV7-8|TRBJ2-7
TGTGCCAGCAGCCTTCGGGGGCAGGTCTCCTACGAGCAGTACTTC
CASSLRGQVSYEQYF
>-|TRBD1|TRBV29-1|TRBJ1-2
TGCAGCGTTGAAGATCAGGGGGGCGGAAATGGCTACACCTTC
CSVEDQGGGNGYTF
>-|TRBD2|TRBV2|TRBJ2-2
TGTGCCAGCAGTGAACTTCTAGCGGGAGGGCCCACCGGGGAGCTGTTTTTT
CASSELLAGGPTGELFF
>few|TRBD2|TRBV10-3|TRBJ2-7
TGTGCCATCAGTGAGCCCCCGGTGGGGGACTACTCCTACGAGCAGTACTTC
CAISEPPVGDYSYEQYF